This TCR beta chain was recovered during a study of blood T cell repertoires in COVID-19. For the study at large: Sites in the United States, Italy and Spain provided acute and convalescent COVID-19 samples.

Sequencing was performed with immunoSEQ multiplex PCR; in TCRdb, only in-frame clones are kept and a portion is missing. The profile shows some 290,000 clones, roughly 90% of them singletons. Between the trimmed V and J ends, which lost 8 bases and 3 bases, there was a span of 13 bases. This CDR3 has 13 residues. Looked up from germline, CDR1 is MDHEN and CDR2 is SYDVKM. The Seattle patients joined while their infection was active and were tracked longitudinally afterward. The V and J genes are TRBV28 and TRBJ1-2; weak D call: TRBD1 (6 bases). The receptor was derived from a woman in her twenties or thirties with COVID-19, enrolled during active disease. Sequencing was performed on peripheral blood. The CDR3 loop reads CASVRQADYGYTF. The CDR3 DNA is TGTGCCAGCGTTAGACAGGCCGACTATGGCTACACCTTC.